What follows are 23 T cell receptor beta chains derived from one specimen sequenced in a study of T cells expressing NK-cell markers. Following a re-call of the 5' RACE reads, TCRdb has one entry per CDR3 protein and lacks DNA. The table for this sample gives roughly 180,000 distinct CDR3 sequences. What was sequenced was blood T cells: a sorted CD56 or NKG2C T cell subset, CD4+ or CD8+ T cells, or bulk PBMC T cells (not recorded which). Every receptor here comes from a man between 18 and 69 years old in good health.

The V and J genes are TRBV2 and TRBJ2-3; TCRdb lists TRBD2, though no DNA is available to test this call. The CDR3 runs 16 residues. In germline, CDR1 is SNHLY, CDR2 FYNNEI. The CDR3 here is CASSDDGTKSTDTQYF.

V gene TRBV11-2 combines with J gene TRBJ2-7. Germline V gives CDR1 SGHAT, CDR2 FQNNGV. The CDR3 is made up of 13 amino acids. CDR3 amino acids: CASSLATLYEQYF.

This chain uses TRBV27 with TRBJ2-3. There are 12 residues in the CDR3. Per germline, CDR1 MNHEY and CDR2 SMNVEV (reference sequence). CDR3: CASSLSGRPQYF.

This chain links TRBV2 with TRBJ2-3; TCRdb's D call of TRBD1 is untestable without DNA. In germline, CDR1 is SNHLY, CDR2 FYNNEI. The CDR3 is 11 residues long. The CDR3 sequence is CASGAADTQYF.

The chain is built from TRBV7-9 and TRBJ1-4; the D call from TCRdb, TRBD1, cannot be confirmed without DNA. CDR3 size: 14 residues. Looked up from germline, CDR1 is SEHNR and CDR2 is FQNEAQ (reference sequence). This CDR3 reads CASSPGGLSEKLFF.

The J gene is TRBJ2-3, the V gene TRBV27; the TRBD2 assignment by TCRdb is unverifiable without DNA. From germline, CDR1 is MNHEY and CDR2 SMNVEV (reference sequence). The CDR3 runs 16 residues. CDR3: CASSFLGLAGGPAQYF.

The chain recombines TRBV12-3 or TRBV12-4 with TRBJ2-2; the D gene TCRdb calls, TRBD1, cannot be checked with no DNA. The CDR3 runs to 18 residues. The CDR3 spells CASSLPFGKGANTGELFF.

CDR3 loop: CASRLEGTGKGNEQFF. The chain recombines TRBV5-4 with TRBJ2-1; there is no DNA to check the TCRdb D call of TRBD1. Germline lookup yields CDR1 SGHNT and CDR2 YYREEE (reference sequence). CDR3 length equals 16 residues.

V gene TRBV19 combines with J gene TRBJ2-1; TCRdb proposes TRBD1, but this gene call is untestable without DNA. The CDR3 spans 15 residues. Germline V gives CDR1 LNHDA, CDR2 SQIVND (reference sequence). The chain's CDR3 is CASSIYGTDYNEQFF.

This chain joins TRBV28 and TRBJ1-5; TCRdb lists TRBD1, though no DNA is available to test this call. The CDR3 covers 15 residues. Germline V CDR1 and CDR2: MDHEN, SYDVKM. CDR3 protein: CASSPAGQEDQPQHF.

The chain employs TRBV10-3 and TRBJ2-1; with no DNA, the TCRdb D assignment of TRBD2 cannot be verified. This CDR3 has 17 amino acids. From germline, CDR1 is ENHRY and CDR2 SYGVKD. The CDR3 reads CAISESLEGSSYNEQFF.

The chain recombines TRBV27 with TRBJ2-7; TCRdb's D call of TRBD1 is untestable without DNA. Germline CDR1 is MNHEY and CDR2 is SMNVEV (reference sequence). This CDR3 comprises 15 residues. CDR3 sequence: CASSSWDGGTYEQYF.

The V and J genes are TRBV5-5 and TRBJ2-3. CDR1 and CDR2 from the germline V gene are SGHKS and YYEKEE (reference sequence). This CDR3 is 14 amino acids long. CDR3 residues: CASSSWASTDTQYF.

V gene TRBV24-1 combines with J gene TRBJ2-3; without DNA, the TCRdb call of TRBD1 cannot be checked. The CDR3 is 18 amino acids. Germline V CDR1 and CDR2: KGHDR, SFDVKD. This CDR3 is CATSAICGGGLGTDTQYF.

The J gene is TRBJ2-3, the V gene TRBV30. Looked up from germline, CDR1 is GTSNPN and CDR2 is SVGIG (reference sequence). The CDR3 has 16 amino acids. The chain's CDR3 is CAWSDPPGQGADTQYF.

The J gene is TRBJ2-5, the V gene TRBV15; TCRdb calls TRBD1, which cannot be checked without DNA. The CDR3 runs to 13 residues. Germline assignment: CDR1 LNHNV and CDR2 YYDKDF (reference sequence). The CDR3 here is CATSGDRRETQYF. The variable domain in full, with the rest retrieved from reference TRBV15 and TRBJ2-5, is DAMVIQNPRYQVTQFGKPVTLSCSQTLNHNVMYWYQQKSSQAPKLLFHYYDKDFNNEADTPDNFQSRRPNTSFCFLDIRSPGLGDTAMYLCATSGDRRETQYFGPGTRLLVL.

This chain connects TRBV27 to TRBJ2-2; the D gene TCRdb calls, TRBD2, cannot be checked with no DNA. The CDR3 is 18 amino acids. Germline-derived CDR1 and CDR2 are MNHEY and SMNVEV (reference sequence). CDR3 residues: CASSEGLAGGSRDGELFF.

The chain is built from TRBV5-6 and TRBJ2-1; TCRdb's D call, TRBD1, is unchecked because there is no DNA. The CDR3 runs to 16 residues. CDR1 and CDR2 from the germline V gene are SGHDT and YYEEEE. This chain's CDR3 is CASSSGWTGLGNEQFF.

The chain uses TRBV5-1 and TRBJ2-1; lacking DNA, the TRBD1 call made by TCRdb goes unchecked. This CDR3 spans 15 amino acids. Germline CDR1 SGHRS, CDR2 YFSETQ. CDR3 loop: CASSLVADPRDEQFF.

The chain joins TRBV6-5 to TRBJ1-1. CDR3 length: 14 residues. Per the germline V gene, CDR1 is MNHEY and CDR2 is SVGAGI. CDR3: CASSYLNVGTEAFF.

The J gene is TRBJ1-5, the V gene TRBV5-1. There are 15 residues in the CDR3. Per the germline V gene, CDR1 is SGHRS and CDR2 is YFSETQ. Here the CDR3 reads CASSLTDSSNQPQHF.

The chain employs TRBV27 and TRBJ1-3; TCRdb designates TRBD1, a call that cannot be tested without DNA. CDR1 MNHEY and CDR2 SMNVEV come from the germline V gene (reference sequence). CDR3 length: 13 amino acids. Here the CDR3 reads CASSLGAGNTIYF.

The chain has TRBV27 and TRBJ1-6; TCRdb selects TRBD1, and the lack of DNA leaves this call unchecked. CDR1 is MNHEY and CDR2 is SMNVEV in the germline V gene (reference sequence). This CDR3 spans 17 amino acids. The CDR3 sequence is CASSVQPQGLYNSPLHF.